This TCR beta chain stems from a study of OX40 agonist ivuxolimab in advanced cancers. Study-level background: Males comprised 82.7% of the group, whose mean age was approximately 61 years (range 23 to 79).

Of note for this clone: Its antigen is still unknown. This sample includes further DNA sequences coding for the same CDR3.

Per the germline V gene, CDR1 is SGHDT and CDR2 is YYEEEE. The CDR3 length is 13 residues. The ends were cut back, 0 bases at V and 5 bases at J, with 8 bases in the middle. General study results and limits: With doses of 0.1-3.0 mg/kg, partial responders showed among the lowest clonal expansion.

Method: immunoSEQ multiplex PCR; TCRdb's copy keeps in-frame clones and lacks some. The sample comprises 40,000 or so clones, more than 70% of which are singletons, and approximately 0.5% rests with the top ten. This chain joins TRBV5-6 and TRBJ2-5; D might be TRBD2 (6 bases). This specimen consisted of CD4+ or CD8+ T cells sorted from blood, obtained in a trial of the OX40 agonist ivuxolimab. The clonotype was recovered from an adult with an advanced solid tumor such as melanoma, head and neck, liver or kidney cancer. The CDR3 loop reads CASSLAGRETQYF. CDR3 DNA sequence: TGTGCCAGCAGCTTGGCAGGGAGGGAGACCCAGTACTTC.